These 27 T cell receptor beta chains came from one sample sequenced in a study of CD8 T cells in Susac syndrome. Reverse transcription of roughly 0.45 to 1 ug RNA was performed with random hexamers. TCRdb re-derived calls from the immunoSEQ multiplex PCR reads in MiXCR, one entry per CDR3 protein. The sample yields hundreds of thousands of distinct CDR3 sequences, less than 96% seen once. What was sequenced was CD4+ T cells from PBMCs. The receptors were gathered from a human donor with Susac syndrome.

The V call is TRBV21-1, the J call TRBJ2-4; the tabulated D call, TRBD1, remains unverified against the DNA. TRBV21-1 is tagged as a pseudogene. The CDR3 extends over 18 amino acids. The CDR3 sequence: CASSTFLTGPKAKNIQYF. The CDR3 coding sequence is TGTGCCAGCAGCACCTTCTTGACAGGGCCAAAAGCCAAAAACATTCAGTACTTC.

This rearrangement joins TRBV5-6 to TRBJ2-1; D may correspond to TRBD1 or TRBD2 (5 bases each). The V gene lost 6 bases and the J gene lost 0 bases, with 16 bases spanning the gap. CDR3 length: 16 residues. Looked up from germline, CDR1 is SGHDT and CDR2 is YYEEEE. The chain's CDR3 is CASIIQGGSSYNEQFF. DNA of the CDR3: TGTGCCAGCATCATTCAGGGTGGGAGCTCCTACAATGAGCAGTTCTTC.

This sequence joins TRBV21-1 and TRBJ2-1. TRBV21-1 is a known pseudogene. This CDR3 comprises 18 residues. CDR3 DNA sequence: TGTGCCAGCAGCAAAGCATGTAAGGGAAATTTGACCTACAATGAGCAGTTCTTC. The encoded protein is CASSKACKGNLTYNEQFF.

The chain recombines TRBV12-3 or TRBV12-4 with TRBJ1-1; D perhaps matches TRBD1 (5 bases). The CDR3 covers 14 residues. V shed 7 bases and J shed 6 bases, with 18 bases lying between them. CDR3 sequence (DNA): TGTGCCAGCACCTTCTTCCAGGGAGGGCCTGAAGCTTTCTTT. Translating it yields CASTFFQGGPEAFF.

Remarks on this clonotype: The junction and the germline gene differ at one end; a read error may be behind it. This chain connects TRBV2 to TRBJ1-1; no clear D. Germline-derived CDR1 and CDR2 are SNHLY and FYNNEI. The CDR3 covers 13 residues. The CDR3 here is CASREESNTEAFF. CDR3 nucleotides: TGTGCCAGCAGGGAAGAATCGAACACTGAAGCTTTCTTT.

J is TRBJ1-2 and V is TRBV20-1, with 7 bases fitting TRBD1. After removal of 6 bases from V and 3 bases from J, the junction contained 10 bases not matched to a gene. The CDR3 extends over 14 amino acids. The germline V gene encodes CDR1 DFQATT and CDR2 SNEGSKA (reference sequence). CDR3 sequence (DNA): TGCAGTGCGCGAGGACAGGTCTCACACTATGGCTACACCTTC. Encoded protein: CSARGQVSHYGYTF.

The rearrangement uses TRBV5-1 and TRBJ2-3, with 10 bases that match TRBD2. The trim removed 3 bases at V and 5 bases at J, leaving 6 bases unmatched. Looked up from germline, CDR1 is SGHRS and CDR2 is YFSETQ. The CDR3 has 15 amino acids. The CDR3 region has the DNA TGCGCCAGCAGCTCTCTAGCGGGAGTGGAAGATACGCAGTATTTT. It yields the protein CASSSLAGVEDTQYF.

The chain employs TRBV6-5 and TRBJ2-1; D is perhaps TRBD2 (5 bases). Trimming pared 6 bases from V and 5 bases from J, leaving 17 bases between. The CDR3 runs to 15 residues. The germline V gene encodes CDR1 MNHEY and CDR2 SVGAGI. CDR3 region: CASSLRGIGDNEQFF. CDR3 bases: TGTGCCAGCAGCCTAAGAGGGATCGGGGACAATGAGCAGTTCTTC.

The chain links TRBV29-1 to TRBJ2-1; 7 bases fit TRBD1. The CDR3 spans 15 residues. Germline lookup yields CDR1 SQVTM and CDR2 ANQGSEA. Losses at the gene ends were 6 bases for V and 3 bases for J; bases not matched to a gene: 11. CDR3 region: CSVPTGRFLYNEQFF. In nucleotides, the CDR3 is TGCAGCGTCCCGACAGGGAGATTCCTCTACAATGAGCAGTTCTTC.

The gene calls are TRBV30 and TRBJ1-5; no reliable D call. This CDR3 has 13 residues. Germline V CDR1 and CDR2: GTSNPN, SVGIG (reference sequence). The V and J ends lost 4 bases and 6 bases respectively, with 13 bases between them. This CDR3 is CAWTPSGSQPQHF. The CDR3 DNA follows: TGTGCCTGGACCCCTTCCGGAAGTCAGCCCCAGCATTTT.

CDR3 residues: CSVVWGTEAFF. The CDR3 DNA follows: TGCAGCGTTGTCTGGGGCACTGAAGCTTTCTTT. The chain couples TRBV29-1 to TRBJ1-1; no firm D call. Trimming left V 4 bases short and J 4 bases short, with 7 bases between. The CDR3 is made up of 11 amino acids. CDR1 is SQVTM and CDR2 is ANQGSEA in the germline V gene.

The rearrangement joins TRBV9 to TRBJ2-1; 11 bases map to TRBD2. Germline V lookup: CDR1 SGDLS, CDR2 YYNGEE. Trimming removed 0 bases from V and 7 bases from J; junction bases left unmatched: 3. The CDR3 has 15 amino acids. The CDR3 loop is CASSVVSGRENEQFF. DNA of the CDR3: TGTGCCAGCAGCGTAGTTAGCGGGAGGGAGAATGAGCAGTTCTTC.

The chain recombines TRBV11-2 with TRBJ2-7; D possibly uses TRBD1 or TRBD2 (5 bases each). Trimming cost V 3 bases and J 3 bases, with 12 bases left between them. This CDR3 is built from 14 residues. Germline V gives CDR1 SGHAT, CDR2 FQNNGV. The DNA of the CDR3 is TGTGCCAGCAGCTTTCGTCCGGGGCTCTACGAGCAGTACTTC. This gives the protein CASSFRPGLYEQYF. The full variable domain, rest sourced from reference TRBV11-2 and TRBJ2-7, is EAGVAQSPRYKIIEKRQSVAFWCNPISGHATLYWYQQILGQGPKLLIQFQNNGVVDDSQLPKDRFSAERLKGVDSTLKIQPAKLEDSAVYLCASSFRPGLYEQYFGPGTRLTVT.

V usage is TRBV9 and J usage is TRBJ2-4, with D possibly TRBD2 on 6 matching bases. The germline V gene has CDR1 SGDLS and CDR2 YYNGEE. V lost 2 bases and J lost 8, with 11 bases in between. The CDR3 is made up of 13 amino acids. The CDR3 is CASSVRLGDIQYF. In DNA, the CDR3 is TGTGCCAGCAGCGTCCGACTAGGGGACATTCAGTACTTC.

The chain recombines TRBV25-1 with TRBJ2-7; D not resolved. The CDR3 loop spans 14 amino acids. Trimming removed 4 bases at V and 3 bases at J, with 13 bases between. Germline CDR1 is MGHDK and CDR2 is SYGVNS. The CDR3 DNA follows: TGTGCCAGCAGTGTCTCGGGCAGTCGCTACGAGCAGTACTTC. Translation: CASSVSGSRYEQYF.

The chain links TRBV20-1 to TRBJ1-2; 10 nucleotides agree with TRBD1. V was pared by 6 bases and J by 0 bases, with 4 bases of the junction left unmatched. Germline V gives CDR1 DFQATT, CDR2 SNEGSKA (reference sequence). This CDR3 comprises 14 residues. Written as DNA, the CDR3 is TGCAGTGCCCCGACAGGGGGCTCTAACTATGGCTACACCTTC. Its protein product is CSAPTGGSNYGYTF.

The chain carries TRBV20-1 and TRBJ2-1; 10 bases align to TRBD2. Germline V gene lookup returns CDR1 DFQATT and CDR2 SNEGSKA (reference sequence). With 2 bases clipped from V and 4 bases from J, the junction kept 5 bases outside the gene matches. The length of the CDR3 is 15 residues. CDR3 amino acids: CSARSSTSGYNEQFF. CDR3 sequence (DNA): TGCAGTGCTAGATCGTCGACTAGCGGGTACAATGAGCAGTTCTTC.

The chain carries TRBV24-1 and TRBJ2-3; the D is unclear. CDR3 size: 16 residues. V lost 2 bases to trimming and J lost 0 bases, with 11 bases between them. The V gene's germline CDR1 is KGHDR and CDR2 SFDVKD. The CDR3 spells CATSDSLGSSTDTQYF. CDR3 DNA sequence: TGTGCCACCAGTGATTCCCTTGGCAGTAGCACAGATACGCAGTATTTT.

The table lists this clonotype with a few counts. The CDR3 nucleotides are TGTGCCAGCAGTGGGTGGACTAGCGGGAATGAGCAGTTCTTC. It specifies CASSGWTSGNEQFF. This sequence joins TRBV2 and TRBJ2-1; 11 positions agree with TRBD2. Trimming took 4 bases from V and 7 from J; bases not matched to a gene: 3. Germline V CDR1 and CDR2: SNHLY, FYNNEI. The CDR3 sequence is 14 residues long.

The V gene is TRBV20-1, the J gene TRBJ2-3; no clear D gene. The V and J ends lost 4 bases and 2 bases respectively, with 4 bases between them. Looked up from germline, CDR1 is DFQATT and CDR2 is SNEGSKA (reference sequence). CDR3 length equals 11 residues. This CDR3 reads CSATNTDTQYF. CDR3 in DNA: TGCAGTGCTACAAACACAGATACGCAGTATTTT.

V gene TRBV5-4 combines with J gene TRBJ2-7; D is unresolved. The germline V gene has CDR1 SGHNT and CDR2 YYREEE (reference sequence). CDR3 length equals 16 residues. Trimming took off 0 bases at V and 0 bases at J, with 13 bases between the two ends. CDR3 sequence reads: CASSLGGGVLSYEQYF. The CDR3 DNA reads as TGTGCCAGCAGCTTGGGCGGTGGGGTTCTCTCCTACGAGCAGTACTTC.

The chain is built from TRBV7-6 and TRBJ1-5; D is ambiguous. V gave up 1 base and J gave up 7 bases, with 8 bases separating them. Germline lookup yields CDR1 SGHVS and CDR2 FNYEAQ. The CDR3 sequence is 13 residues long. DNA for the CDR3: TGTGCCAGCAGCTTAGGGCAGGCGCAGCCCCAGCATTTT. Amino acid sequence: CASSLGQAQPQHF.

This clonotype was detected only once. This chain connects TRBV3-1 to TRBJ2-3; D may be TRBD1 (6 bases). Trimming took 0 bases from V and 6 from J, leaving 13 bases between them. This CDR3 is built from 15 residues. Per germline, CDR1 LGHDT and CDR2 YNNKEL (reference sequence). In nucleotides, the CDR3 is TGTGCCAGCAGCCAAGATGTGGCAGGGGCCGATACGCAGTATTTT. It encodes CASSQDVAGADTQYF.

The chain uses TRBV3-1 and TRBJ1-4, with 8 bases fitting TRBD1. The CDR3 is 15 amino acids. Trimming at V came to 4 bases and at J to 8 bases, leaving 9 bases not matched to a gene. Germline loops: CDR1 LGHDT, CDR2 YNNKEL (reference sequence). DNA for the CDR3: TGTGCCAGCAGCCTCCAGACAGGGGTCAGCGAAAAACTGTTTTTT. Translated, it gives CASSLQTGVSEKLFF.

This clonotype was observed a single time. This chain uses TRBV12-3 or TRBV12-4 with TRBJ2-5; 12 bases align to TRBD2. CDR3 length: 14 residues. Trimming at V came to 6 bases and at J to 5 bases, leaving 4 bases not matched to a gene. The CDR3 DNA follows: TGTGCCAGCAGCTCAACTAGCGGGGGGGAGACCCAGTACTTC. Amino acids: CASSSTSGGETQYF.

This rearrangement joins TRBV6-5 to TRBJ2-7; D unclear. Germline V gene lookup returns CDR1 MNHEY and CDR2 SVGAGI. With 7 bases removed from V and 5 bases from J, the gap between germline ends came to 15 bases. This CDR3 is 13 amino acids long. The CDR3 DNA reads as TGTGCCAGCAAAGTTTCGGGTAGAAACGAGCAGTACTTC. Translating gives CASKVSGRNEQYF.

V and J are TRBV3-1 and TRBJ2-7, with D tentatively TRBD2 (6 bases). The CDR3 extends over 16 amino acids. Trimming took off 5 bases at V and 0 bases at J, with 17 bases between the two ends. From germline, CDR1 is LGHDT and CDR2 YNNKEL (reference sequence). The CDR3 sequence: CASSLTPGTGSYEQYF. The CDR3 DNA reads as TGTGCCAGCAGCTTGACTCCCGGGACTGGCTCCTACGAGCAGTACTTC.